This TCR beta chain was found in a study of long-term antiretroviral therapy in people with HIV. Broader study findings: Post-ART, diversity grew, though it stayed under transplant donor control levels.

Points on this clone: Its antigen is not known.

The germline V and J ends were trimmed by 1 base and 5 bases, with 12 bases remaining between them. Germline V gene sequence: CDR1 MGHRA, CDR2 YSYEKL. The CDR3 contains 15 residues. With survey level as its setting, the immunoSEQ assay was v3.0. Here immunoSEQ multiplex PCR was the method, and the copy in TCRdb shows in-frame clones only, minus some. The sample consists of approximately 30,000 clones, just over 85% of them appearing once. The rearrangement uses TRBV4-1 and TRBJ2-1; D assignment may be TRBD1 or TRBD2 (5 bases each). The sequence derives from a woman in her 30s with HIV. The source material was unsorted PBMCs, sampled 0.8 years after starting antiretroviral therapy. CDR3 bases: TGCGCCAGCAGCCAAGTGAGGGACGGCAACAATGAGCAGTTCTTC. Protein product: CASSQVRDGNNEQFF.